The 30 T cell receptor beta chains presented below share a single source sample, sequenced in a study of blood T cell repertoires in COVID-19. The data were produced by immunoSEQ multiplex PCR, yet TCRdb's version contains in-frame clones alone and is incomplete. This sample carries some 220,000 clones, 75% to 85% of them seen once, and the ten largest clones take over 10%. Sequenced: peripheral blood. All receptors come from a human donor in a cohort sampled during active COVID-19.

This clone has only a few counts. The J gene is TRBJ2-2, the V gene TRBV5-1; TRBD1 might be the D (7 bases). This CDR3 has 15 amino acids. Germline V CDR1 and CDR2: SGHRS, YFSETQ. The ends were cut back, 1 base at V and 4 bases at J, with 11 bases in the middle. CDR3 in DNA: TGCGCCAGCAGCTTGAGGCAGGGGGGCACCGGGGAGCTGTTTTTT. Amino acid sequence: CASSLRQGGTGELFF.

The CDR3 spells CASSLGGLAIISEQYF. The CDR3 DNA follows: TGTGCCAGCAGTTTAGGAGGACTAGCGATTATAAGCGAGCAGTACTTC. The genes are TRBV28 and TRBJ2-7; TRBD2 matches 9 bases. The CDR3 is 16 residues long. V gave up 2 bases and J gave up 6 bases; unmatched junction bases: 11. Looked up from germline, CDR1 is MDHEN and CDR2 is SYDVKM.

CDR3 loop: CASSGLAAGGNEQFF. CDR3 nucleotides: TGTGCCAGCAGCGGGCTAGCGGCCGGTGGGAATGAGCAGTTCTTC. This chain uses TRBV28 with TRBJ2-1; 7 nucleotides align to TRBD2. The germline V gene has CDR1 MDHEN and CDR2 SYDVKM. Trimming took 6 bases from V and 7 from J; bases not matched to a gene: 12. The CDR3 loop spans 15 amino acids.

Here the CDR3 DNA reads TGTGCCAGCAGCCAAGGGAGAGGGATCAATGGCTACACCTTC. Protein sequence: CASSQGRGINGYTF. The J gene is TRBJ1-2, the V gene TRBV14; D is ambiguous. This CDR3 is built from 14 residues. The V and J ends lost 1 base and 6 bases respectively, with 12 bases between them. The germline CDR1 and CDR2 sequences are SGHDN and FVKESK.

The chain recombines TRBV28 with TRBJ2-2; D is uncertain. Germline CDR1 MDHEN, CDR2 SYDVKM. This CDR3 has 14 amino acids. Deletions cut 4 bases from V and 6 bases from J, with 12 bases between. The CDR3 loop reads CASSSTLEAGELFF. CDR3 DNA: TGTGCCAGCAGTTCAACCCTAGAAGCCGGGGAGCTGTTTTTT.

The chain uses TRBV2 and TRBJ1-1; TRBD1 agrees at 8 bases. The V gene's germline CDR1 is SNHLY and CDR2 FYNNEI. V lost 8 bases and J lost 1; bases outside the gene matches: 6. The CDR3 is made up of 14 amino acids. The CDR3 sequence is CASLAGQANTEAFF. DNA for the CDR3: TGTGCCAGCCTAGCGGGACAGGCGAACACTGAAGCTTTCTTT.

The chain uses TRBV2 and TRBJ2-7, with 9 bases lining up with TRBD2. This CDR3 spans 15 amino acids. V gave up 6 bases and J gave up 0 bases; unmatched junction bases: 6. The germline V gene encodes CDR1 SNHLY and CDR2 FYNNEI. Here the CDR3 reads CASRPGLADSYEQYF. CDR3 sequence (DNA): TGTGCCAGCAGACCGGGACTAGCCGACTCCTACGAGCAGTACTTC. The variable domain in full, completed from reference TRBV2 and TRBJ2-7, reads EPEVTQTPSHQVTQMGQEVILRCVPISNHLYFYWYRQILGQKVEFLVSFYNNEISEKSEIFDDQFSVERPDGSNFTLKIRSTKLEDSAMYFCASRPGLADSYEQYFGPGTRLTVT.

This clone was detected once. The chain has TRBV20-1 and TRBJ1-1, with unresolved D. Per the germline V gene, CDR1 is DFQATT and CDR2 is SNEGSKA (reference sequence). V lost 0 bases and J lost 8, with 7 bases in between. This CDR3 is built from 11 residues. The CDR3 DNA sequence: TGCAGTGCTAGAGATACCAGGGAAGCTTTCTTT. As protein: CSARDTREAFF.

The rearrangement uses TRBV14 and TRBJ2-5; TRBD1 might be the D (5 bases). The V end was cut by 1 base, the J end by 0 bases, with 12 bases between. Germline-derived CDR1 and CDR2 are SGHDN and FVKESK. There are 16 residues in the CDR3. The CDR3 DNA follows: TGTGCCAGCAGCCAAGGGGTAGGGGAAAACCAAGAGACCCAGTACTTC. It specifies CASSQGVGENQETQYF.

Concerning this clone: The same CDR3 also results from other DNA sequences found in this sample. V and J are TRBV5-4 and TRBJ1-2; D gene ambiguous. CDR3 size: 13 residues. Germline values: CDR1 SGHNT, CDR2 YYREEE (reference sequence). V lost 0 bases and J 6 bases, leaving 9 bases between the germline ends. CDR3 coding DNA: TGTGCCAGCAGCTTGGCCGGCGGGGATGGCTACACCTTC. Its translation: CASSLAGGDGYTF.

This clone occurred a few times. The rearrangement uses TRBV5-1 and TRBJ2-3; 9 bases fit TRBD2. CDR1 and CDR2 (germline): SGHRS, YFSETQ. The CDR3 is 14 amino acids. J gave up 1 base and V 6 bases, and 3 bases lay outside the gene matches. CDR3 loop: CASTRTSGTDTQYF. The CDR3 DNA follows: TGCGCCAGCACCAGGACTAGCGGCACAGATACGCAGTATTTT.

The count of this clone is one. The chain employs TRBV14 and TRBJ2-5; 9 bases agree with TRBD2. CDR3 size: 15 residues. Losses at the gene ends were 4 bases for V and 4 bases for J; bases not matched to a gene: 7. Germline V lookup: CDR1 SGHDN, CDR2 FVKESK. The CDR3 coding sequence is TGTGCCAGCAGCCCCGGGACTAGCCCGCGAGAGACCCAGTACTTC. Protein: CASSPGTSPRETQYF.

The chain carries TRBV9 and TRBJ2-5, with D tentatively TRBD1 (6 bases). Deletions cut 3 bases from V and 1 base from J, with 10 bases between. The CDR3 covers 14 residues. Germline assignment: CDR1 SGDLS and CDR2 YYNGEE. The CDR3 DNA is TGTGCCAGCAGCGCAGGGACAACCCAAGAGACCCAGTACTTC. This encodes CASSAGTTQETQYF.

The CDR3: CASSDLGGPQHF. The CDR3, as DNA: TGTGCCAGCAGTGACTTGGGAGGGCCCCAGCATTTT. The chain has TRBV6-4 and TRBJ1-5; D remains unclear. Germline V gene sequence: CDR1 MRHNA, CDR2 SNTAGT. The CDR3 is 12 amino acids. V dropped 1 base and J dropped 9 bases, with 7 bases sitting between them.

The chain has TRBV28 and TRBJ2-7; D ambiguous. Trimming took off 5 bases at V and 2 bases at J, with 10 bases between the two ends. The germline V gene encodes CDR1 MDHEN and CDR2 SYDVKM. CDR3 length: 13 residues. CDR3 in amino acids: CASSPDSAYEQYF. In DNA, the CDR3 is TGTGCCAGCAGTCCAGACTCGGCCTACGAGCAGTACTTC.

This clone has just one count. This chain uses TRBV3-1 (or the pseudogene TRBV3-2) with TRBJ2-5; D may be TRBD2 (6 bases). The germline V gene encodes CDR1 LGHDT and CDR2 YNNKEL (reference sequence). V was clipped by 4 bases and J by 3 bases, with 9 bases between them. This CDR3 contains 13 residues. The CDR3 DNA follows: TGTGCCAGCAGCCCGGAGGGAGAAGAGACCCAGTACTTC. Its translation: CASSPEGEETQYF.

The genes are TRBV15 and TRBJ2-5; 7 nucleotides line up with TRBD2. V was clipped by 3 bases and J by 5 bases; unmatched bases: 18. Germline lookup yields CDR1 LNHNV and CDR2 YYDKDF (reference sequence). The CDR3 consists of 18 residues. CDR3 bases: TGTGCCACCAGCAGCAGGCGTAGGGCGAGCGGGGTGGGGGAGACCCAGTACTTC. Translating gives CATSSRRRASGVGETQYF.

The chain carries TRBV28 and TRBJ1-3; D perhaps matches TRBD1 (6 bases). The CDR3 extends over 14 amino acids. V lost 6 bases to trimming and J lost 10 bases, with 19 bases between them. The germline V gene encodes CDR1 MDHEN and CDR2 SYDVKM. In DNA form, the CDR3 reads TGTGCCAGCAGGGGTTTTGCAGGGGAACAAACCATATATTTT. As protein: CASRGFAGEQTIYF.

The CDR3 protein is CASSQDRDRGPGETQYF. As DNA, the CDR3 is TGTGCCAGCAGCCAAGACCGCGACAGGGGGCCGGGAGAGACCCAGTACTTC. V is TRBV3-1 (or the pseudogene TRBV3-2) and J is TRBJ2-5; TRBD1 matches at 10 bases. The CDR3 runs 17 residues. Trimming cost V 0 bases and J 4 bases; bases outside gene matches: 8. The germline V gene has CDR1 LGHDT and CDR2 YNNKEL (reference sequence).

CDR3 sequence reads: CAISESSRQSGYTF. The CDR3 DNA is TGTGCCATCAGTGAGTCTTCCCGACAGTCTGGCTACACCTTC. The V call is TRBV10-3, the J call TRBJ1-2, with D perhaps matching TRBD1 (5 bases). V was shortened by 0 bases and J by 7 bases, with 12 bases between the two germline ends. In germline, CDR1 is ENHRY, CDR2 SYGVKD. The CDR3 consists of 14 residues.

The J gene is TRBJ2-5, the V gene TRBV28; possibly TRBD2 for D (7 bases). Between the trimmed V and J ends, which lost 8 bases and 5 bases, there was a span of 12 bases. The CDR3 covers 12 residues. Germline loops: CDR1 MDHEN, CDR2 SYDVKM. The CDR3 loop is CASGGGMETQYF. The CDR3, as DNA: TGTGCCAGCGGCGGGGGCATGGAGACCCAGTACTTC.

The chain uses TRBV5-1 and TRBJ2-2, with TRBD2 identical over 12 bases. This CDR3 has 18 residues. The germline CDR1 and CDR2 sequences are SGHRS and YFSETQ. V lost 4 bases to trimming and J lost 5 bases; unmatched junction nucleotides: 12. The CDR3 sequence: CASSLGLAGLTGTGELFF. The CDR3 nucleotides are TGCGCCAGCAGCCTGGGACTAGCGGGCCTCACGGGGACCGGGGAGCTGTTTTTT. Using reference TRBV5-1 and TRBJ2-2 for the parts outside the CDR3, the full variable domain is KAGVTQTPRYLIKTRGQQVTLSCSPISGHRSVSWYQQTPGQGLQFLFEYFSETQRNKGNFPGRFSGRQFSNSRSEMNVSTLELGDSALYLCASSLGLAGLTGTGELFFGEGSRLTVL.

The J gene is TRBJ1-5, the V gene TRBV27, with D unclear. The CDR3 contains 13 residues. CDR1 and CDR2 (germline): MNHEY, SMNVEV (reference sequence). Trimming left V 6 bases short and J 2 bases short, with 8 bases between. CDR3 DNA sequence: TGTGCCAGCAGCCCTCGAGGCAATCAGCCCCAGCATTTT. The encoded protein is CASSPRGNQPQHF.

The chain couples TRBV10-3 to TRBJ2-2; D is unresolved. The length of the CDR3 is 12 residues. The germline CDR1 and CDR2 sequences are ENHRY and SYGVKD. The germline V and J ends were trimmed by 7 bases and 6 bases, with 9 bases remaining between them. The CDR3 is CAITDSAGELFF. CDR3 nucleotides: TGTGCCATCACAGACTCGGCCGGGGAGCTGTTTTTT.

The chain is built from TRBV4-2 and TRBJ2-1; no firm D call. Trimming stripped 1 base from V and 0 bases from J, with 10 bases between. Germline lookup yields CDR1 LGHNA and CDR2 YNFKEQ. There are 16 residues in the CDR3. CDR3 sequence reads: CASSQVDGVSYNEQFF. The DNA of the CDR3 is TGTGCCAGCAGCCAAGTTGACGGAGTCTCCTACAATGAGCAGTTCTTC.

This chain links TRBV7-8 with TRBJ2-1; TRBD2 aligns across 7 bases. The germline CDR1 and CDR2 sequences are SGHVS and FQNEAQ. V was clipped by 5 bases and J by 3 bases; unmatched bases: 7. The CDR3 has 15 amino acids. CDR3 coding DNA: TGTGCCAGCAGCCGAGGGGCTAGCGGCTACAATGAGCAGTTCTTC. As protein: CASSRGASGYNEQFF.

The chain employs TRBV7-6 and TRBJ2-1; 8 positions agree with TRBD1. Germline V gene sequence: CDR1 SGHVS, CDR2 FNYEAQ. With 2 bases clipped from V and 9 bases from J, the junction kept 12 bases outside the gene matches. This CDR3 comprises 16 residues. This chain's CDR3 is CASSLLVPQGAREQFF. In nucleotides, the CDR3 is TGTGCCAGCAGCTTATTAGTCCCCCAGGGGGCACGTGAGCAGTTCTTC.

The rearrangement joins TRBV4-1 to TRBJ2-7; 7 bases agree with TRBD2. Germline values: CDR1 MGHRA, CDR2 YSYEKL. There are 15 residues in the CDR3. Trimming took 4 bases from V and 3 from J; bases not matched to a gene: 9. CDR3 region: CASSPDMERDYEQYF. The CDR3 coding sequence is TGCGCCAGCAGCCCAGATATGGAGCGGGACTACGAGCAGTACTTC.

CDR3 sequence (DNA): TGTGCCAGCGATACAGGGGGTAATTCACCCCTCCACTTT. It specifies CASDTGGNSPLHF. V is TRBV6-5 and J is TRBJ1-6, with 8 positions matching TRBD1. The ends lost 8 bases at V and 6 bases at J; junction bases unmatched: 3. This CDR3 is 13 amino acids long. The germline gives CDR1 MNHEY, CDR2 SVGAGI.

Relative to its sample, this clone is large. The chain recombines TRBV5-8 with TRBJ1-5; 7 bases are a match to TRBD1. The V gene's germline CDR1 is SGHTS and CDR2 YDEGEE. J was trimmed by 1 base and V by 2 bases; bases with no gene match: 3. This CDR3 contains 15 residues. CDR3 region: CASSLQGFSNQPQHF. CDR3 nucleotide sequence: TGTGCCAGCAGCTTACAGGGGTTCAGCAATCAGCCCCAGCATTTT.